These 8 T cell receptor beta chains came from one sample sequenced in a study of T cells after yellow fever vaccination. TCRdb re-analysed the 5' RACE reads in MiXCR, keeping a single row per CDR3 protein. The sample has 55,000 to 70,000 distinct CDR3 sequences; approximately 6.1% are singletons. Material: CD8+ T cells sorted from PBMCs, obtained about 49 days after the first yellow fever vaccination. The receptors derive from a man aged 18-30 years who received the YFV17D yellow fever vaccine.

This clonotype has a count of ten or more. The V gene is TRBV11-2, the J gene TRBJ2-1, with D tentatively TRBD2 (6 bases). Germline V gives CDR1 SGHAT, CDR2 FQNNGV. Trimming left V 4 bases short and J 8 bases short, with 9 bases between. CDR3 length equals 12 residues. The DNA of the CDR3 is TGTGCCAGCAGCTCCCGGGGGTATGAGCAGTTCTTC. As protein: CASSSRGYEQFF. Full variable domain (remainder filled in from reference TRBV11-2 and TRBJ2-1): EAGVAQSPRYKIIEKRQSVAFWCNPISGHATLYWYQQILGQGPKLLIQFQNNGVVDDSQLPKDRFSAERLKGVDSTLKIQPAKLEDSAVYLCASSSRGYEQFFGPGTRLTVL.

This rearrangement joins TRBV15 to TRBJ2-7; D gene ambiguous. The V end lost 8 bases, the J end lost 0 bases, and 5 bases lay between the germline ends. CDR3 length: 11 amino acids. The V gene's germline CDR1 is LNHNV and CDR2 YYDKDF (reference sequence). In DNA, the CDR3 is TGTGCCACCTCTAGCTCCTACGAGCAGTACTTC. Translating gives CATSSSYEQYF. Looking up the rest from reference TRBV15 and TRBJ2-7 gives the full variable domain: DAMVIQNPRYQVTQFGKPVTLSCSQTLNHNVMYWYQQKSSQAPKLLFHYYDKDFNNEADTPDNFQSRRPNTSFCFLDIRSPGLGDTAMYLCATSSSYEQYFGPGTRLTVT.

The table lists this clonotype with many counts. This chain connects TRBV12-3 or TRBV12-4 to TRBJ2-7; 7 nucleotides align to TRBD2. Trimming at V came to 6 bases and at J to 7 bases, leaving 12 bases not matched to a gene. The CDR3 extends over 14 amino acids. CDR3 nucleotides: TGTGCCAGCAGCCCAGGCGGGAGCCTTGGGGAGCAGTACGTC. This sequence encodes CASSPGGSLGEQYV.

This clonotype was counted only a few times. The CDR3 spells CASSRGPSDEQFF. The CDR3 DNA sequence: TGTGCCAGCAGCCGGGGTCCATCGGATGAGCAGTTCTTC. The chain joins TRBV7-6 to TRBJ2-1; TRBD2 might be the D (5 bases). The CDR3 consists of 13 residues. Trimming cost V 5 bases and J 8 bases, with 13 bases left between them. Germline V gene data show CDR1 as SGHVS and CDR2 as FNYEAQ.

The genes are TRBV20-1 and TRBJ2-1; 10 bases agree with TRBD2. V shed 5 bases, J shed 10 bases, and the junction held 14 bases outside the gene matches. This CDR3 is 15 amino acids long. Germline V CDR1 and CDR2: DFQATT, SNEGSKA (reference sequence). CDR3 in amino acids: CSAGIASGGAREQFF. The CDR3 DNA sequence: TGCAGTGCTGGGATAGCCAGCGGGGGGGCAAGGGAGCAGTTCTTC.

This clonotype was seen repeatedly, ten times or more. The chain is built from TRBV12-3 or TRBV12-4 and TRBJ2-3, with 9 bases identical to TRBD2. J lost 4 bases, V lost 3 bases, and 5 bases had no gene match. This CDR3 is 15 amino acids long. The CDR3 DNA is TGTGCCAGCAGTTTTCTAGCGGGGTTCTCAGATACGCAGTATTTT. This gives the protein CASSFLAGFSDTQYF.

The table lists this clonotype with many counts. The junction shows a germline mismatch at one end, possibly a read error. The J gene is TRBJ1-2, the V gene TRBV29-1; 9 bases are a match to TRBD1. Germline CDR1 is SQVTM and CDR2 is ANQGSEA. The CDR3 length is 11 residues. The CDR3 sequence: CSLAGQGPAYF. For the CDR3, the DNA is TGCAGCTTGGCGGGACAGGGCCCTGCCTATTTC.

This clonotype was seen ten or more times. V usage is TRBV6-4 and J usage is TRBJ2-1, with 12 bases aligning to TRBD2. Germline trimming cut 0 bases from V and 8 bases from J; bases unmatched to any gene: 5. Germline V gene lookup returns CDR1 MRHNA and CDR2 SNTAGT. The CDR3 has 16 residues. CDR3 residues: CASSDSPSGGADEQFF. The CDR3 bases are TGTGCCAGCAGTGACTCTCCTAGCGGGGGGGCCGATGAGCAGTTCTTC.